The 15 T cell receptor beta chains presented below share a single source sample, sequenced in a study of cytomegalovirus exposure and HLA in healthy donors. The PCR used 60 Vbeta and 13 Jbeta primers. The repertoire was sequenced with immunoSEQ multiplex PCR; TCRdb's copy has only in-frame clones and lacks some. The sample holds 200,000 or so clones, about 83% seen once. Sequenced material: PBMCs. Source of these receptors: a woman aged 25 to 39 in good health and CMV-seropositive.

J is TRBJ1-1 and V is TRBV5-4, with 9 positions matching TRBD1. The CDR3 spans 17 residues. V was pared by 4 bases and J by 11 bases, with 21 bases of the junction left unmatched. Germline loops: CDR1 SGHNT, CDR2 YYREEE (reference sequence). CDR3 sequence (DNA): TGTGCCAGCAGCCAACCGGGACAGGGATGGGATAGTTCGAGGGCTTTCTTT. Protein: CASSQPGQGWDSSRAFF.

This clone was detected a few times. The gene calls are TRBV6-5 and TRBJ1-1; 7 bases are a match to TRBD1. V shed 6 bases, J shed 4 bases, and the junction held 11 bases outside the gene matches. The CDR3 runs 15 residues. Germline V CDR1 and CDR2: MNHEY, SVGAGI. DNA for the CDR3: TGTGCCAGCAGCTCACTGGACAGGAAAGGCACTGAAGCTTTCTTT. This sequence encodes CASSSLDRKGTEAFF.

CDR3 sequence reads: CASSARSTEAFF. The DNA for the CDR3 is TGTGCCAGCAGCGCACGGAGCACTGAAGCTTTCTTT. The rearrangement joins TRBV6-6 to TRBJ1-1, with D hard to call. This CDR3 is built from 12 residues. Deletions cut 6 bases from V and 4 bases from J, with 9 bases between. From germline, CDR1 is MNHNY and CDR2 SVGAGI (reference sequence).

The chain joins TRBV10-3 to TRBJ1-2; TRBD1 matches at 8 bases. The CDR3 has 14 residues. Germline V lookup: CDR1 ENHRY, CDR2 SYGVKD. The V gene end was trimmed by 9 bases and the J gene end by 4 bases; junction bases not matched to a gene: 10. CDR3: CAIQQGVTSYGYTF. In DNA, the CDR3 is TGTGCCATTCAACAGGGGGTGACCTCCTATGGCTACACCTTC.

This clone was recorded once. The J gene is TRBJ1-2, the V gene TRBV5-6, with D perhaps matching TRBD1 (5 bases). The ends were cut back, 1 base at V and 6 bases at J, with 10 bases in the middle. CDR3 length: 13 residues. CDR1 is SGHDT, CDR2 YYEEEE, per germline. The DNA for the CDR3 is TGTGCCAGCAGCTTGTTGGCAGGGCATGGCTACACCTTC. Translated, it gives CASSLLAGHGYTF. The full variable domain, its missing parts supplied by reference TRBV5-6 and TRBJ1-2, is DAGVTQSPTHLIKTRGQQVTLRCSPKSGHDTVSWYQQALGQGPQFIFQYYEEEERQRGNFPDRFSGHQFPNYSSELNVNALLLGDSALYLCASSLLAGHGYTFGSGTRLTVV.

This chain links TRBV5-1 with TRBJ2-7; the D gene is possibly TRBD2 (10 bases). This CDR3 contains 22 residues. The ends were cut back, 3 bases at V and 2 bases at J, with 36 bases in the middle. Germline CDR1 SGHRS, CDR2 YFSETQ. CDR3 sequence reads: CASSYDRGRFPSGRSGAYEQYF. The CDR3 DNA is TGCGCCAGCAGCTACGACAGGGGGAGGTTTCCTAGCGGGAGATCTGGGGCCTACGAGCAGTACTTC.

The chain couples TRBV25-1 to TRBJ2-2; possibly TRBD1 for D (5 bases). This CDR3 is built from 14 residues. CDR1 and CDR2 (germline): MGHDK, SYGVNS. The germline V and J ends were trimmed by 4 bases and 0 bases, with 6 bases remaining between them. CDR3 sequence (DNA): TGTGCCAGCAGTGTCAGGGCGAACACCGGGGAGCTGTTTTTT. This encodes CASSVRANTGELFF.

The chain links TRBV27 to TRBJ2-1; TRBD2 matches at 8 bases. V lost 7 bases to trimming and J lost 7 bases; unmatched junction nucleotides: 9. The CDR3 has 14 amino acids. Germline CDR1 and CDR2: MNHEY and SMNVEV (reference sequence). The CDR3 DNA follows: TGTGCCAGCACCAGCAACCGGGGGGGTAATGAGCAGTTCTTC. The encoded protein is CASTSNRGGNEQFF.

The genes are TRBV7-2 and TRBJ1-6, with D possibly being TRBD1 (5 bases). Trimming removed 1 base from V and 7 bases from J, with 14 bases in between. The germline CDR1 and CDR2 sequences are SGHTA and FQGNSA. The CDR3 covers 16 residues. The CDR3 reads CASSLVPPRENSPLHF. The CDR3 nucleotides read TGTGCCAGCAGCTTAGTACCCCCCAGGGAAAATTCACCCCTCCACTTT.

The chain has TRBV19 and TRBJ1-5, with 8 bases lining up with TRBD1. The CDR3 contains 17 residues. The germline CDR1 and CDR2 sequences are LNHDA and SQIVND (reference sequence). The ends lost 5 bases at V and 1 base at J; junction bases unmatched: 10. CDR3 nucleotides: TGTGCCAGTAGTCCCGGACAGGGCCCCCGAAGCAATCAGCCCCAGCATTTT. It yields the protein CASSPGQGPRSNQPQHF.

With respect to this clone: Other DNA sequences from this sample encode an identical CDR3 as well. The chain is built from TRBV7-9 and TRBJ2-1; TRBD2 is a possible D gene (6 bases). CDR1 and CDR2 from the germline V gene are SEHNR and FQNEAQ (reference sequence). CDR3 length: 14 residues. V was shortened by 2 bases and J by 6 bases, with 11 bases between the two germline ends. The CDR3: CASSLSGGANEQFF. CDR3 in DNA: TGTGCCAGCAGCTTATCAGGCGGGGCCAATGAGCAGTTCTTC.

CDR3 sequence: CASSQGRATTLYEKLFF. As DNA, the CDR3 is TGCGCCAGCAGCCAAGGCAGGGCAACTACTCTTTATGAAAAACTGTTTTTT. The chain combines TRBV4-1 with TRBJ1-4; D is possibly TRBD1 (5 bases). Germline V lookup: CDR1 MGHRA, CDR2 YSYEKL. Trimming took 1 base from V and 6 from J, leaving 18 bases between them. The CDR3 has 17 amino acids.

The sample holds a few counts of this clone. The chain employs TRBV9 and TRBJ2-5, with D possibly matching TRBD2 (6 bases). V dropped 0 bases and J dropped 11 bases, with 14 bases sitting between them. The germline gives CDR1 SGDLS, CDR2 YYNGEE. There are 13 residues in the CDR3. The CDR3 nucleotides are TGTGCCAGCAGCGTAGGCGGGGCTGGGGAGCAGTACTTC. Translation: CASSVGGAGEQYF.

V usage is TRBV5-1 and J usage is TRBJ2-2; D is perhaps TRBD2 (6 bases). Germline assignment: CDR1 SGHRS and CDR2 YFSETQ. The ends were cut back, 4 bases at V and 6 bases at J, with 16 bases in the middle. The CDR3 has 15 residues. The CDR3 sequence is CASSSSLEGPGELFF. CDR3 nucleotide sequence: TGCGCCAGCAGCAGTTCCCTGGAGGGGCCCGGGGAGCTGTTTTTT.

V gene TRBV2 combines with J gene TRBJ1-3; D possibly corresponds to TRBD1 (5 bases). Per the germline V gene, CDR1 is SNHLY and CDR2 is FYNNEI. V was pared by 5 bases and J by 0 bases, with 8 bases between. The length of the CDR3 is 14 residues. CDR3 region: CASSQQGSGNTIYF. The DNA for the CDR3 is TGTGCCAGCAGTCAGCAGGGCTCTGGAAACACCATATATTTT. Full variable domain (remainder filled in from reference TRBV2 and TRBJ1-3): EPEVTQTPSHQVTQMGQEVILRCVPISNHLYFYWYRQILGQKVEFLVSFYNNEISEKSEIFDDQFSVERPDGSNFTLKIRSTKLEDSAMYFCASSQQGSGNTIYFGEGSWLTVV.